The 18 T cell receptor beta chains listed next were all sequenced from one sample in a study of T cell responses to AZD1222 COVID-19 vaccine. This table comes from immunoSEQ multiplex PCR, and its TCRdb copy is limited to in-frame clones, with some not included. In the table there are about 160,000 clones, roughly 94% of which are singletons. The specimen comprised peripheral blood, sampled 28 days after the second AZD1222 dose. These receptors were collected from an adult who received the AZD1222 COVID-19 vaccine.

The chain carries TRBV30 and TRBJ2-3; 11 nucleotides align to TRBD2. Trimming at V came to 2 bases and at J to 11 bases, leaving 9 bases not matched to a gene. Germline CDR1 is GTSNPN and CDR2 is SVGIG (reference sequence). This CDR3 region has 14 residues. The CDR3 DNA is TGTGCCTGGAGTCTCCTAGCGGGAGGACGGGGGCAGTATTTT. Protein product: CAWSLLAGGRGQYF.

The rearrangement uses TRBV19 and TRBJ2-7; 8 bases align to TRBD1. Germline-derived CDR1 and CDR2 are LNHDA and SQIVND (reference sequence). Unmatched junction bases numbered 5, after V lost 6 bases and J lost 1 base. This CDR3 contains 14 residues. The CDR3 sequence: CASSRTGQSYEQYF. Here the CDR3 DNA reads TGTGCCAGTAGCCGGACAGGGCAATCCTACGAGCAGTACTTC.

The chain couples TRBV3-1 (or the pseudogene TRBV3-2) to TRBJ2-3; no clear D. The CDR3 loop spans 14 amino acids. V lost 0 bases, J lost 0 bases, and 4 bases lay in between. Germline CDR1 and CDR2: LGHDT and YNNKEL (reference sequence). CDR3: CASSQDPSTDTQYF. For the CDR3, the DNA is TGTGCCAGCAGCCAAGATCCGAGCACAGATACGCAGTATTTT.

As to this clone: One junction end disagrees with the germline gene, perhaps due to a read error. This chain connects TRBV7-9 to TRBJ1-1; 7 nucleotides match TRBD1. Germline CDR1 is SEHNR and CDR2 is FQNEAQ (reference sequence). The CDR3 loop spans 13 amino acids. This CDR3 reads CASTLQGFGEAFF. The CDR3 bases are TGTGCCAGCACCTTACAGGGGTTTGGTGAAGCTTTCTTT.

The rearrangement joins TRBV2 to TRBJ1-1, with D possibly being TRBD1 (6 bases). CDR1 and CDR2 from the germline V gene are SNHLY and FYNNEI. The length of the CDR3 is 15 residues. Trimming removed 1 base from V and 4 bases from J, with 13 bases in between. CDR3 nucleotides: TGTGCCAGCAGTGAAGACGGGGGGGCCTTCACTGAAGCTTTCTTT. Protein product: CASSEDGGAFTEAFF. The complete variable domain, with remaining parts taken from reference TRBV2 and TRBJ1-1, reads EPEVTQTPSHQVTQMGQEVILRCVPISNHLYFYWYRQILGQKVEFLVSFYNNEISEKSEIFDDQFSVERPDGSNFTLKIRSTKLEDSAMYFCASSEDGGAFTEAFFGQGTRLTVV.

The chain links TRBV9 to TRBJ2-2; D gene uncertain. Trimming shortened V by 5 bases and J by 0 bases, and 11 bases separated the two germline ends. CDR1 is SGDLS and CDR2 is YYNGEE in the germline V gene. There are 15 residues in the CDR3. DNA of the CDR3: TGTGCCAGCAGAAGAACATCCTCGAACACCGGGGAGCTGTTTTTT. Its translation: CASRRTSSNTGELFF. The full variable domain, its missing parts supplied by reference TRBV9 and TRBJ2-2, is DSGVTQTPKHLITATGQRVTLRCSPRSGDLSVYWYQQSLDQGLQFLIQYYNGEERAKGNILERFSAQQFPDLHSELNLSSLELGDSALYFCASRRTSSNTGELFFGEGSRLTVL.

CDR3 in amino acids: CASSWDRGVGTEAFF. In DNA, the CDR3 is TGTGCCAGCAGTTGGGACAGGGGAGTAGGCACTGAAGCTTTCTTT. The chain joins TRBV27 to TRBJ1-1, with 10 bases identical to TRBD1. The germline V gene has CDR1 MNHEY and CDR2 SMNVEV (reference sequence). V gave up 4 bases and J gave up 4 bases; unmatched junction bases: 6. CDR3 length equals 15 residues.

The chain employs TRBV12-5 and TRBJ1-5; 9 bases are shared with TRBD1. There are 21 residues in the CDR3. After removal of 2 bases from V and 2 bases from J, the junction contained 19 bases not matched to a gene. Germline V gene sequence: CDR1 LGHNT, CDR2 FRNRAP. CDR3 DNA sequence: TGTGCTAGTGGTTTGACCCGAACGGGACAGGGAAGGGGCGGGGGCAATCAGCCCCAGCATTTT. This gives the protein CASGLTRTGQGRGGGNQPQHF. Full variable domain (missing parts from reference TRBV12-5 and TRBJ1-5): DARVTQTPRHKVTEMGQEVTMRCQPILGHNTVFWYRQTMMQGLELLAYFRNRAPLDDSGMPKDRFSAEMPDATLATLKIQPSEPRDSAVYFCASGLTRTGQGRGGGNQPQHFGDGTRLSIL.

This clone was recorded only once. This sequence joins TRBV3-1 (or the pseudogene TRBV3-2) and TRBJ1-3; unclear D gene. Trimming took 3 bases from V and 4 from J, leaving 10 bases between them. This CDR3 spans 14 amino acids. Germline V gene data show CDR1 as LGHDT and CDR2 as YNNKEL (reference sequence). The CDR3 sequence: CASSQGPLGNTIYF. The CDR3 DNA is TGTGCCAGCAGCCAGGGCCCATTGGGAAACACCATATATTTT.

This clone came up once. V is TRBV19 and J is TRBJ1-3; D is perhaps TRBD1 (5 bases). CDR1 and CDR2 (germline): LNHDA, SQIVND (reference sequence). Between the trimmed V and J ends, which lost 6 bases and 6 bases, there was a span of 12 bases. The CDR3 loop spans 13 amino acids. CDR3 DNA sequence: TGTGCCAGTAGATCGACCGGGGCAAACACCATATATTTT. This gives the protein CASRSTGANTIYF. The variable domain in full, with the rest retrieved from reference TRBV19 and TRBJ1-3, is DGGITQSPKYLFRKEGQNVTLSCEQNLNHDAMYWYRQDPGQGLRLIYYSQIVNDFQKGDIAEGYSVSREKKESFPLTVTSAQKNPTAFYLCASRSTGANTIYFGEGSWLTVV.

This chain connects TRBV19 to TRBJ1-5; D gene unclear. Germline values: CDR1 LNHDA, CDR2 SQIVND (reference sequence). V was shortened by 1 base and J by 2 bases, with 9 bases between the two germline ends. The CDR3 sequence is 15 residues long. CDR3 sequence reads: CASSIGFSGNQPQHF. The CDR3 nucleotides are TGTGCCAGTAGTATAGGGTTTTCCGGCAATCAGCCCCAGCATTTT.

Turning to this clone: The same CDR3 also results from other DNA sequences found in this sample. This chain uses TRBV7-7 with TRBJ2-3; TRBD2 matches at 8 bases. Germline V lookup: CDR1 SSHAT, CDR2 FNYEAQ (reference sequence). The CDR3 has 14 residues. V gave up 1 base and J gave up 5 bases; unmatched junction bases: 2. The CDR3 sequence is CASSLGLAGDTQYF. Written as DNA, the CDR3 is TGTGCCAGCAGCTTAGGGCTAGCGGGAGATACGCAGTATTTT.

CDR3 sequence reads: CASSQPAARPSYNEQFF. As DNA, the CDR3 is TGCGCCAGCAGCCAACCCGCAGCCCGTCCCTCCTACAATGAGCAGTTCTTC. The chain combines TRBV4-1 with TRBJ2-1; D is uncertain. The CDR3 loop spans 17 amino acids. Germline values: CDR1 MGHRA, CDR2 YSYEKL. V was shortened by 2 bases and J by 0 bases, with 14 bases between the two germline ends.

The chain carries TRBV7-8 and TRBJ2-1, with D possibly being TRBD1 or TRBD2 (5 bases each). Germline values: CDR1 SGHVS, CDR2 FQNEAQ. The CDR3 runs 14 residues. Trimming removed 0 bases at V and 7 bases at J, with 10 bases between. CDR3 sequence: CASSLASWGNEQFF. CDR3 DNA: TGTGCCAGCAGCTTAGCTTCCTGGGGGAATGAGCAGTTCTTC.

The chain has TRBV6-2 or TRBV6-3 and TRBJ1-1; no firm D call. CDR1 MNHEY and CDR2 SVGEGT come from the germline V gene. Between the trimmed V and J ends, which lost 6 bases and 8 bases, there was a span of 10 bases. The CDR3 runs 11 residues. CDR3 nucleotide sequence: TGTGCCAGCAGCCCTCGGGGAGAAGCTTTCTTT. It yields the protein CASSPRGEAFF.

The V call is TRBV28, the J call TRBJ1-2; no definite D call. V gave up 5 bases and J gave up 4 bases, with 14 bases separating them. The germline V gene has CDR1 MDHEN and CDR2 SYDVKM. The CDR3 loop spans 14 amino acids. The CDR3 DNA is TGTGCCAGCAGTCCTTGGGTGAGGACCTATGGCTACACCTTC. This codes for CASSPWVRTYGYTF.

The chain has TRBV9 and TRBJ1-5; no firm D call. The CDR3 covers 15 residues. Germline loops: CDR1 SGDLS, CDR2 YYNGEE. V was shortened by 0 bases and J by 7 bases, with 14 bases between the two germline ends. CDR3 amino acids: CASSVEPSQNQPQHF. As DNA, the CDR3 is TGTGCCAGCAGCGTAGAACCCTCCCAGAACCAGCCCCAGCATTTT.

This chain uses TRBV5-5 with TRBJ2-1; perhaps TRBD1 as D (5 bases). V lost 1 base, J lost 9 bases, and 14 bases lay in between. The CDR3 consists of 14 residues. Germline CDR1 reads SGHKS; CDR2 reads YYEKEE (reference sequence). DNA of the CDR3: TGTGCCAGCAGCTTGTCCCAGGGTATCGGTGAGCAGTTCTTC. Protein sequence: CASSLSQGIGEQFF.